This TCR beta chain was retrieved from a study of T cells in Graves' hyperthyroidism and ophthalmopathy. This CDR3 contains 15 residues. Trimming took off 1 base at V and 7 bases at J, with 11 bases between the two ends. Germline CDR1 is SEHNR and CDR2 is FQNEAQ (reference sequence). General observations from the study: The model made its ophthalmopathy prediction, and onset followed a median 6.5 months later. Blood also held most thyroid clonotypes expanded beyond 0.001.

TCR beta CDR3 sequences were amplified from RNA transcripts. During a first-round RT-PCR of the TCR CDR3, the HTBI primer set was used. Each CDR3 protein is one row after TCRdb ran MiXCR on the multiplex PCR reads. The table lists roughly 570,000 distinct CDR3 sequences, approximately 15% of them singletons. Remarks on this clonotype: Antigen unknown.

Patients aged 18 to 65 had newly diagnosed hyperthyroidism lasting under 2 months. Clinicians diagnosed patients from clinical symptoms, serum thyroxine and TRAb, thyroid ultrasound and orbital computed tomography. The clonotype was recovered from a woman aged 25 to 45 with Graves' hyperthyroidism. Sequenced input: blood. The chain is built from TRBV7-9 and TRBJ1-6; D remains unclear. CDR3 sequence: CASSLGGRQNSPLHF. The CDR3 DNA is TGTGCCAGCAGCTTAGGGGGTCGGCAGAATTCACCCCTCCACTTT.